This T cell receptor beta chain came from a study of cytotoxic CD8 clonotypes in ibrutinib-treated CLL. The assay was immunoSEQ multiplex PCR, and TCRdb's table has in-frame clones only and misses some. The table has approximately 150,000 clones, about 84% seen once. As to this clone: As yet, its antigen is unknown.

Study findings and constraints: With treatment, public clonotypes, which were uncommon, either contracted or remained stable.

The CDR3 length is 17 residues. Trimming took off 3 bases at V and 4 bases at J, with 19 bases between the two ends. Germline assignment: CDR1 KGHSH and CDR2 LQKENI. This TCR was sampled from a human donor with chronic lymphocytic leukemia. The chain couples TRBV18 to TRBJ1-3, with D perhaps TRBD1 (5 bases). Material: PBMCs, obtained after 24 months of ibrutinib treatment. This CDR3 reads CASSPSLMRTIGNTIYF. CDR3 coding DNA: TGTGCCAGCTCACCCTCTCTAATGAGGACAATCGGAAACACCATATATTTT.